This T cell receptor (beta chain) appears in the sequencing data of a study of blood T cell repertoires in COVID-19. Study overall: Sources were T cells, B-cell-depleted T cells, or PBMCs; the material itself was cDNA or gDNA.

V was pared by 0 bases and J by 1 base, with 7 bases between. The CDR3 length is 14 residues. Germline V CDR1 and CDR2: SGDLS, YYNGEE. The authors' processing: Using reference gene primer amplification, nucleated cell counts were estimated. Clones were read by immunoSEQ multiplex PCR, and TCRdb kept only the in-frame ones, dropping some. Clonal size and the V and J genes are those of that table, whereas D and trimming came from the DNA. The sample consists of more than 110,000 clones, roughly 85% of them appearing once. Adults between about 18 and 95 years of age took part from about two dozen US areas. Donors in Cohort 3 who had recovered were those with two negative PCRs, healthcare professional clearance, or resolution of their symptoms.

The origin of this receptor is a man aged 50 or older who had recovered from COVID-19. What was sequenced was PBMCs or T cells enriched from blood (not recorded which). The V and J genes are TRBV9 and TRBJ1-1; no definite D call. The CDR3 region is CASSVAGQNTEAFF. CDR3 sequence (DNA): TGTGCCAGCAGCGTAGCCGGTCAGAACACTGAAGCTTTCTTT.